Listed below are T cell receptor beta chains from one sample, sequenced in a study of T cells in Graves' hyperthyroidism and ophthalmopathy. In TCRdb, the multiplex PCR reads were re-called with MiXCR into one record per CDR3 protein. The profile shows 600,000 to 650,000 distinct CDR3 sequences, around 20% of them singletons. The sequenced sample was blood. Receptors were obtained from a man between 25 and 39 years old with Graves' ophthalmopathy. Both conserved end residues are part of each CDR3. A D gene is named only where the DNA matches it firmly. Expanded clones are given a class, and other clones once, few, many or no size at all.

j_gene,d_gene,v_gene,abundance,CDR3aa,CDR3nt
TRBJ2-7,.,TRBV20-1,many,CSARSDSSYEQYF,TGCAGTGCTAGATCAGATTCGTCCTACGAGCAGTACTTC
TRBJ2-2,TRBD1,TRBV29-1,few,CSGDDPGQATGELFF,TGCAGCGGGGATGACCCGGGACAGGCCACCGGGGAGCTGTTTTTT
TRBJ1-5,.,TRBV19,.,CASSERSVQPQHF,TGTGCCAGTAGTGAACGTTCCGTTCAGCCCCAGCATTTT
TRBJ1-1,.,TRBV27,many,CASSLYPRQTEAFF,TGTGCCAGCAGTTTATACCCCAGGCAGACTGAAGCTTTCTTT
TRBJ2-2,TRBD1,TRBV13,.,CASSYPGQGNTGELFF,TGTGCCAGCAGCTATCCGGGACAGGGGAACACCGGGGAGCTGTTTTTT
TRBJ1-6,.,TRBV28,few,CATVGENSSPLHF,TGTGCCACGGTAGGGGAGAATAGTTCACCCCTCCACTTT
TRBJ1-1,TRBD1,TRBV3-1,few,CASREGQGAGEAFF,TGTGCCAGCAGGGAGGGACAGGGGGCCGGTGAAGCTTTCTTT
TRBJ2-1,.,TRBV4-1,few,CASSQVKPDNEQFF,TGCGCCAGCAGCCAAGTAAAACCCGACAATGAGCAGTTCTTC
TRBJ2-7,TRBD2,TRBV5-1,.,CASSARTSHPYEQYF,TGCGCCAGCAGCGCGCGGACTAGCCATCCCTACGAGCAGTACTTC
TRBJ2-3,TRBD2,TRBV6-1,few,CASSELAGGPDTQYF,TGTGCCAGCAGTGAACTAGCGGGAGGGCCAGATACGCAGTATTTT
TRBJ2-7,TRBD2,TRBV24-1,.,CATSFPGLAGRGPYEQYF,TGTGCCACCAGCTTCCCGGGACTAGCGGGACGGGGGCCCTACGAGCAGTACTTC
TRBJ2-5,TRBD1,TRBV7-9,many,CASSRTGVRETQYF,TGTGCCAGCAGCCGTACAGGGGTCCGGGAGACCCAGTACTTC
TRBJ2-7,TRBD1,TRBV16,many,CASSQSRDRLYEQYF,TGTGCCAGCAGCCAAAGTAGGGACAGACTCTACGAGCAGTACTTC
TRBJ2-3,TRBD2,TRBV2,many,CASSDLAGDTQYF,TGTGCCAGCAGTGACCTAGCGGGAGATACGCAGTATTTT
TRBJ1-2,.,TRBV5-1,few,CASSPDGEYGYTF,TGCGCCAGCAGCCCGGACGGGGAATATGGCTACACCTTC
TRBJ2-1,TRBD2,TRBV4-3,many,CASSQGTSGVGEQFF,TGCGCCAGCAGCCAAGGGACTAGCGGGGTGGGTGAGCAGTTCTTC
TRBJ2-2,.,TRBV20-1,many,CSAKYRTNTGELFF,TGCAGTGCTAAATACAGAACGAACACCGGGGAGCTGTTTTTT
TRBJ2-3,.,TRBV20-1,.,CSASRDPGTDTQYF,TGCAGTGCCTCCCGGGACCCTGGGACAGATACGCAGTATTTT
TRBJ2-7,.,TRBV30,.,CACVRGDTYEQYF,TGTGCCTGCGTTCGGGGGGACACCTACGAGCAGTACTTC
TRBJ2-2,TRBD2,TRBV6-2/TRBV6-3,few,CALRGRGTGELFF,TGTGCCTTACGCGGGAGGGGGACCGGGGAGCTGTTTTTT
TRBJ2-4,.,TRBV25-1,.,CASSEWTGRGNIQYF,TGTGCCAGCAGTGAGTGGACAGGGAGGGGAAACATTCAGTACTTC
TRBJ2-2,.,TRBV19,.,CASKRLRTSNTGELFF,TGTGCCAGTAAGCGCCTCCGGACTTCGAACACCGGGGAGCTGTTTTTT
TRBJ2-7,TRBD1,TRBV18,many,CASSPGATGSYEQYF,TGTGCCAGCTCACCAGGGGCGACAGGGTCCTACGAGCAGTACTTC
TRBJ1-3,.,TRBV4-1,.,CASSQAGISGNTIYF,TGCGCCAGCAGCCAAGCTGGGATCTCTGGAAACACCATATATTTT
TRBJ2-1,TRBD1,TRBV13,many,CASSYKGQGHNEQFF,TGTGCCAGCAGCTACAAGGGACAGGGCCACAATGAGCAGTTCTTC
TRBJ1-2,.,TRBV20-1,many,CSASAGYGYTF,TGCAGTGCTAGCGCGGGTTATGGCTACACCTTC
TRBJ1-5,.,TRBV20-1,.,CSANDGLGAYSNQPQHF,TGCAGTGCCAACGATGGTCTGGGTGCTTATAGCAATCAGCCCCAGCATTTT
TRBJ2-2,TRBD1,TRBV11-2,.,CASSFWGQLNTGELFF,TGTGCCAGCAGCTTTTGGGGACAGCTGAACACCGGGGAGCTGTTTTTT
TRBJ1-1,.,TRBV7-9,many,CASRDLESMNTEAFF,TGTGCCAGCAGGGACCTCGAGAGCATGAACACTGAAGCTTTCTTT
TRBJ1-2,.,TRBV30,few,CAWSVGSANYGYTF,TGTGCCTGGAGTGTAGGGAGCGCTAACTATGGCTACACCTTC
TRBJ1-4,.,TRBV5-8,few,CASSLPGPLFF,TGTGCCAGCAGCTTGCCAGGGCCACTGTTTTTT
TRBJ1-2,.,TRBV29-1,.,CSVEDRVEQHYGYTF,TGCAGCGTTGAAGACCGGGTAGAACAACACTATGGCTACACCTTC
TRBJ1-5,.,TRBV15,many,CATSRDANSNQPQHF,TGTGCCACCAGCAGAGACGCAAATAGCAATCAGCCCCAGCATTTT
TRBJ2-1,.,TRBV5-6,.,CASSLGRVNEQFF,TGTGCCAGCAGCTTGGGTAGGGTGAATGAGCAGTTCTTC
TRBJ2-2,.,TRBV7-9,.,CASSFGSVGELFF,TGTGCCAGCAGCTTCGGGTCTGTCGGGGAGCTGTTTTTT
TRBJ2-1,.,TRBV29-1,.,CSVATDSYNEQFF,TGCAGCGTTGCTACTGATAGCTACAATGAGCAGTTCTTC
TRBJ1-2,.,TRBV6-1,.,CASSDDRTKRGYTF,TGTGCCAGCAGTGACGACAGGACAAAGAGAGGCTACACCTTC
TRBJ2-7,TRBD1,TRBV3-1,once,CASSSIRDRNSYEQYF,TGTGCCAGCAGCTCAATCCGGGACAGAAACTCCTACGAGCAGTACTTC
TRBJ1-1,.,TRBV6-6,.,CASSYSIGGDVVAFF,TGTGCCAGCAGTTACTCGATAGGGGGGGACGTGGTGGCTTTCTTT
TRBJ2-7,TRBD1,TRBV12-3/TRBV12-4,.,CASSPGQGYDEQYF,TGTGCCAGCAGTCCAGGACAGGGTTACGACGAGCAGTACTTC
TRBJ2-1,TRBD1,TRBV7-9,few,CAPLRDRGWDEQFF,TGTGCCCCTCTCCGGGACAGGGGGTGGGATGAGCAGTTCTTC
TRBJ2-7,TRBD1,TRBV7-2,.,CASSWGQGGSYEQYF,TGTGCCAGCAGCTGGGGACAGGGGGGTAGCTACGAGCAGTACTTC
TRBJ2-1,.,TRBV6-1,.,CASSDILLYNEQFF,TGTGCCAGCAGTGACATCCTCCTCTACAATGAGCAGTTCTTC
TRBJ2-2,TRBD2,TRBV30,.,CAWSLRGLAGRAGELFF,TGTGCCTGGAGTCTGCGGGGACTAGCGGGACGCGCCGGGGAGCTGTTTTTT
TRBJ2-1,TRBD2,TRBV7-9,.,CASSGLLGGGLAAFSYNEQFF,TGTGCCAGCAGCGGTTTGTTAGGGGGAGGACTAGCGGCCTTCTCCTACAATGAGCAGTTCTTC
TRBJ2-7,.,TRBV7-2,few,CASSLSQEVLYEQYF,TGTGCCAGCAGCTTAAGCCAGGAGGTGCTTTACGAGCAGTACTTC
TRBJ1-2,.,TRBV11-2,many,CASSPGHGYGYTF,TGTGCCAGCAGCCCGGGACACGGCTATGGCTACACCTTC
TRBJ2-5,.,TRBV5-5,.,CASSSLGIQETQYF,TGTGCCAGCAGTAGTCTGGGGATCCAAGAGACCCAGTACTTC
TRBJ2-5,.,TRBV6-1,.,CASSEVGATQYF,TGTGCCAGCAGTGAAGTAGGGGCGACCCAGTACTTC
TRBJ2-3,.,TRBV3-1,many,CASSQGLRGEEADTQYF,TGTGCCAGCAGCCAAGGACTACGGGGAGAGGAGGCAGATACGCAGTATTTT
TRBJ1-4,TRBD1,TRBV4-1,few,CASSQWFYRGHNEKLFF,TGCGCCAGCAGCCAATGGTTTTACAGGGGACACAATGAAAAACTGTTTTTT